This TCR beta chain derives from a study of CDR3 diversity in severe acne. MiXCR, applied by TCRdb to the PCR reads, yields one record per CDR3 protein. Altogether about 85,000 distinct CDR3 sequences are present, about 48% being singletons, with the ten largest covering 10%. CDR1 and CDR2 (germline): SGHTA, FQGNSA. J lost 5 bases, V lost 5 bases, and 6 bases had no gene match. The CDR3 totals 13 residues. The sequenced material came from blood. The origin of this receptor is a male donor in good health, serving as a control. This chain links TRBV7-2 with TRBJ2-7; 7 positions match TRBD1. CDR3 sequence reads: CASSRDRVNEQYF. In nucleotides, the CDR3 is TGTGCCAGCAGCCGTGACAGGGTCAACGAGCAGTACTTC.